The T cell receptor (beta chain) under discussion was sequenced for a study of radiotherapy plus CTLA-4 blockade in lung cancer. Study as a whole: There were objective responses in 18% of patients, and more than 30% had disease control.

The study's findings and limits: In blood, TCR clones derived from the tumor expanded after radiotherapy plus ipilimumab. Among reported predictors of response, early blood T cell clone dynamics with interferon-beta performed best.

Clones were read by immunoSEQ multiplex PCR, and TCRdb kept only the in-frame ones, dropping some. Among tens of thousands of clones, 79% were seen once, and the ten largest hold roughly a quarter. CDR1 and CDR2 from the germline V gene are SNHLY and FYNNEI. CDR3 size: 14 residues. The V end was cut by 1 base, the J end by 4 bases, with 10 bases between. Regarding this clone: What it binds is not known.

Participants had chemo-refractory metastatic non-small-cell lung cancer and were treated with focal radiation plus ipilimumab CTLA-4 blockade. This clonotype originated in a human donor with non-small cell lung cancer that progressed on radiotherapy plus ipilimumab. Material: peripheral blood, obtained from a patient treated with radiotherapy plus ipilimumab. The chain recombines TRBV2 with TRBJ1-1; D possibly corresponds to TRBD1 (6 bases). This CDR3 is CASSEGRGATEAFF. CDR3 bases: TGTGCCAGCAGTGAAGGGCGGGGGGCCACTGAAGCTTTCTTT.